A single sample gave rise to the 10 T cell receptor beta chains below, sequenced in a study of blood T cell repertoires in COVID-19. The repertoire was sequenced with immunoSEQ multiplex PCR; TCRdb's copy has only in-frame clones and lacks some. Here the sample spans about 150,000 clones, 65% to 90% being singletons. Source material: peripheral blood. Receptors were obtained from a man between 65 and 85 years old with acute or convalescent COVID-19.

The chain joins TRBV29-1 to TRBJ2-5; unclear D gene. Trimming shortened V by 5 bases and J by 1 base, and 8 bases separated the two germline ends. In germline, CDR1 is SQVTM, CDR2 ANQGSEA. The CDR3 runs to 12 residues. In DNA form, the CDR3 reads TGCAGCGTTACGCTACCCCAAGAGACCCAGTACTTC. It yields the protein CSVTLPQETQYF. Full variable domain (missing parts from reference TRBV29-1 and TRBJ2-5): SAVISQKPSRDICQRGTSLTIQCQVDSQVTMMFWYRQQPGQSLTLIATANQGSEATYESGFVIDKFPISRPNLTFSTLTVSNMSPEDSSIYLCSVTLPQETQYFGPGTRLLVL.

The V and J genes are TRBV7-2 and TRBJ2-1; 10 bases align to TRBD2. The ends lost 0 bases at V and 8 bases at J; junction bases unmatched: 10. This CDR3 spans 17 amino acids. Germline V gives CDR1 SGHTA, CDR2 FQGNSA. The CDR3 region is CASSLAMATSGFHEQFF. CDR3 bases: TGTGCCAGCAGCTTAGCGATGGCGACTAGCGGGTTTCATGAGCAGTTCTTC. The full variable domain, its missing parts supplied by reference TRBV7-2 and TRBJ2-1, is GAGVSQSPSNKVTEKGKDVELRCDPISGHTALYWYRQSLGQGLEFLIYFQGNSAPDKSGLPSDRFSAERTGGSVSTLTIQRTQQEDSAVYLCASSLAMATSGFHEQFFGPGTRLTVL.

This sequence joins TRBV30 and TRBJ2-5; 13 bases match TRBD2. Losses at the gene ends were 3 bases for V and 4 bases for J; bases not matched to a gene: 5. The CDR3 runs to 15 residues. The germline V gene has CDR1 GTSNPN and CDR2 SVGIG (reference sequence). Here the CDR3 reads CAWRGLAGYGETQYF. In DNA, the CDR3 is TGTGCCTGGAGGGGACTAGCGGGATATGGAGAGACCCAGTACTTC.

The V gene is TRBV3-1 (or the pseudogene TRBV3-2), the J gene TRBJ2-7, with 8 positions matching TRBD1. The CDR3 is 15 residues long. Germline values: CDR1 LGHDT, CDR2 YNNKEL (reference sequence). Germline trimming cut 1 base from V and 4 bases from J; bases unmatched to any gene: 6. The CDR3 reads CASSQGGQGGYEQYF. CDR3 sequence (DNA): TGTGCCAGCAGCCAAGGCGGACAGGGAGGATACGAGCAGTACTTC.

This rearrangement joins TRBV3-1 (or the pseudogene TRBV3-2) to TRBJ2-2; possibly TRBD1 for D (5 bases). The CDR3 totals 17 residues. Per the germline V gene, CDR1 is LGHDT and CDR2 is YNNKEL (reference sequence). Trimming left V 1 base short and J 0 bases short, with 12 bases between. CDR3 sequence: CASSQVADRTNTGELFF. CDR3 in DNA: TGTGCCAGCAGCCAAGTTGCAGACAGAACGAACACCGGGGAGCTGTTTTTT.

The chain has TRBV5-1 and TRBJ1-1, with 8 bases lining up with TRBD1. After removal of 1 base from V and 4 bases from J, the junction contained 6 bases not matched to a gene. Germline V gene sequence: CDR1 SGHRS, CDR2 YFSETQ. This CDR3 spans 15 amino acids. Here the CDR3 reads CASSLTGGPVTEAFF. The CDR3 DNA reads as TGCGCCAGCAGCTTGACAGGGGGTCCAGTCACTGAAGCTTTCTTT.

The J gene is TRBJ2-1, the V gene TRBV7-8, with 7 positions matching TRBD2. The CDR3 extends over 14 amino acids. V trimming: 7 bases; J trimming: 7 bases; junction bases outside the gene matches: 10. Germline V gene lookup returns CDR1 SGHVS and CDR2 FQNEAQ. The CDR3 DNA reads TGTGCCAGCAATCTTCGGGGGAGGGAAAATGAGCAGTTCTTC. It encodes CASNLRGRENEQFF.

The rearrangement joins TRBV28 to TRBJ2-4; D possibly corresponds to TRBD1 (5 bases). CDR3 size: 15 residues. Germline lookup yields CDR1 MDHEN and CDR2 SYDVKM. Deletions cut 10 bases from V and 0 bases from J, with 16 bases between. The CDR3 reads CATWSTGLAKNIQYF. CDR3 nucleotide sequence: TGTGCCACCTGGTCTACAGGTCTAGCCAAAAACATTCAGTACTTC.

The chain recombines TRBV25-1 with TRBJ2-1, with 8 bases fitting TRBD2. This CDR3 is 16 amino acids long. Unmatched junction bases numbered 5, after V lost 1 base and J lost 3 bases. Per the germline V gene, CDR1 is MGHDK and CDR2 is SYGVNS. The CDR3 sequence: CASSESTSGVYNEQFF. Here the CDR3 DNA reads TGTGCCAGCAGTGAATCAACTAGCGGAGTCTACAATGAGCAGTTCTTC.

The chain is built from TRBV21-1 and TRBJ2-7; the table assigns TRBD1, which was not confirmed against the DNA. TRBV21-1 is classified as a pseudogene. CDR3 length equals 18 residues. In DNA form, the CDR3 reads TGTGCCAGCAGCTCACTTGGGGGCCATATGGTCCCTCTTCTCGGGCAGTACTTC. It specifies CASSSLGGHMVPLLGQYF.